This T cell receptor beta chain appears in the sequencing data of a study of control samples from healthy donors and cancer patients. TCRdb's copy holds only in-frame clones and misses some; the assay was immunoSEQ multiplex PCR. In all, the sample yields about 190,000 clones. V was pared by 4 bases and J by 0 bases, with 3 bases of the junction left unmatched. CDR3 size: 15 residues. Germline V gives CDR1 SGHNT, CDR2 YYREEE (reference sequence). This receptor was obtained from a woman aged 25-40 years in good health. The gene calls are TRBV5-4 and TRBJ2-3; 9 bases are shared with TRBD2. Sequenced input: blood. For the CDR3, the DNA is TGTGCCAGCAGCCGCGGGGGGGCTAGCACAGATACGCAGTATTTT. Protein sequence: CASSRGGASTDTQYF. Complete variable domain (other parts from reference TRBV5-4 and TRBJ2-3): ETGVTQSPTHLIKTRGQQVTLRCSSQSGHNTVSWYQQALGQGPQFIFQYYREEENGRGNFPPRFSGLQFPNYSSELNVNALELDDSALYLCASSRGGASTDTQYFGPGTRLTVL.